This T cell receptor (beta chain) was found in a study of T cells after posttransplantation cyclophosphamide. Study results and caveats: TRB overlap between skin or GI tissue T cells and blood was limited. Later post-transplant blood repertoires were often dominated by donor CD8+ memory clones. Recipient CMV seropositivity and CMV reactivation strongly tracked TRB clonality.

A word on this clone: Its specificity is not known.

Trimming took off 3 bases at V and 1 base at J, with 12 bases between the two ends. CDR1 and CDR2 (germline): MGHDK, SYGVNS. The CDR3 totals 16 residues. Busulfan-fludarabine conditioning, marrow transplant, and cyclophosphamide on days +3 and +4 were administered. TCRdb's copy holds only in-frame clones and misses some; the assay was immunoSEQ multiplex PCR. The profile shows some 9,000 clones, around 85% of them singletons. This chain connects TRBV25-1 to TRBJ2-2, with D tentatively TRBD1 (5 bases). This receptor was identified in a female patient aged 40-50 years who received an allogeneic stem cell transplant from an unrelated donor, was CMV-positive, and had no GVHD. The T cells may come from the graft donor. The input for sequencing was PBMCs, taken after allogeneic stem cell transplant with posttransplant cyclophosphamide. CDR3 sequence: CASSELTGLNTGELFF. CDR3 nucleotides: TGTGCCAGCAGTGAGCTTACAGGCTTGAACACCGGGGAGCTGTTTTTT. Supplemented by reference TRBV25-1 and TRBJ2-2, the full variable domain reads EADIYQTPRYLVIGTGKKITLECSQTMGHDKMYWYQQDPGMELHLIHYSYGVNSTEKGDLSSESTVSRIRTEHFPLTLESARPSHTSQYLCASSELTGLNTGELFFGEGSRLTVL.